The source of this T cell receptor beta chain is a study of beta chain features in type 1 diabetes. Background on the study: Examination covered under 120 million sorted cells spanning all samples. Study-wide results and limits: Shorter TCRB CDR3s, moderately but significantly so, were found in Type 1 diabetes patients in all four CD4+ subsets.

A few counts support this clone. Its specificity is not known. Each sorted population was over 95% pure. Per germline, CDR1 MDHEN and CDR2 SYDVKM. J was trimmed by 5 bases and V by 6 bases; bases with no gene match: 9. The CDR3 consists of 16 residues. Expressed TCRB transcripts got sequenced, as all isolated RNA was reverse transcribed. The repertoire was sequenced with immunoSEQ multiplex PCR; TCRdb's copy has only in-frame clones and lacks some. The sample gives some 370,000 clones, 9.5% to 10% of which show up once; about 0.64% is in the top ten. Sample: central memory CD4+ T cells from blood. The sequence was collected from a man aged 25 to 45 with type 1 diabetes. The chain combines TRBV28 with TRBJ2-5, with 13 bases lining up with TRBD2. The CDR3 protein is CASSPRTSGSVETQYF. The CDR3 region has the DNA TGTGCCAGCAGCCCACGGACTAGCGGGAGTGTGGAGACCCAGTACTTC.